The 5 T cell receptor beta chains below all came from one sample that was sequenced in a study of shared clonotypes between healthy human individuals. TCRdb's copy holds only in-frame clones and misses some; the assay was immunoSEQ multiplex PCR. The repertoire holds roughly 2.4 million clones, with 90% to 97% as singletons. Sample: naive CD4+ T cells sorted from blood. Specified subset: CD45RA+ positively selected. These receptors were collected from a young man in good health.

The V gene is TRBV18, the J gene TRBJ1-3, with 7 bases fitting TRBD1. There are 15 residues in the CDR3. The V and J ends lost 3 bases and 4 bases, in that order; junction bases with no gene match: 6. Germline V CDR1 and CDR2: KGHSH, LQKENI. CDR3 nucleotides: TGTGCCAGCTCACCCCCGTCACAGGGGGGAAACACCATATATTTT. Its protein product is CASSPPSQGGNTIYF.

The chain recombines TRBV7-9 with TRBJ2-1, with 11 bases matching TRBD2. From germline, CDR1 is SEHNR and CDR2 FQNEAQ (reference sequence). CDR3 length: 17 amino acids. The ends lost 5 bases at V and 3 bases at J; junction bases unmatched: 9. The CDR3 protein is CASSRSSGGTYYNEQFF. The CDR3 DNA follows: TGTGCCAGCAGCCGGTCTAGCGGGGGGACGTACTACAATGAGCAGTTCTTC.

The rearrangement links TRBV11-2 to TRBJ2-3; D is undetermined. This CDR3 spans 16 amino acids. Trimming took off 0 bases at V and 2 bases at J, with 12 bases between the two ends. Germline CDR1 is SGHAT and CDR2 is FQNNGV. CDR3 region: CASSLERPVTTDTQYF. The CDR3 DNA reads as TGTGCCAGCAGCTTAGAAAGGCCCGTTACCACAGATACGCAGTATTTT.

V usage is TRBV27 and J usage is TRBJ2-5; 8 positions agree with TRBD2. The germline CDR1 and CDR2 sequences are MNHEY and SMNVEV (reference sequence). There are 14 residues in the CDR3. After removal of 4 bases from V and 5 bases from J, the junction contained 6 bases not matched to a gene. The CDR3 DNA sequence: TGTGCCAGCAGTTCCGGGGGGGTATGGGAGACCCAGTACTTC. It specifies CASSSGGVWETQYF.

The rearrangement uses TRBV5-1 and TRBJ2-1; 15 nucleotides line up with TRBD2. The CDR3 is made up of 15 amino acids. The germline CDR1 and CDR2 sequences are SGHRS and YFSETQ. Unmatched junction bases numbered 8, after V lost 8 bases and J lost 8 bases. The CDR3 region is CASTWTSGRGDEQFF. In nucleotides, the CDR3 is TGCGCCAGTACGTGGACTAGCGGGAGGGGAGATGAGCAGTTCTTC.